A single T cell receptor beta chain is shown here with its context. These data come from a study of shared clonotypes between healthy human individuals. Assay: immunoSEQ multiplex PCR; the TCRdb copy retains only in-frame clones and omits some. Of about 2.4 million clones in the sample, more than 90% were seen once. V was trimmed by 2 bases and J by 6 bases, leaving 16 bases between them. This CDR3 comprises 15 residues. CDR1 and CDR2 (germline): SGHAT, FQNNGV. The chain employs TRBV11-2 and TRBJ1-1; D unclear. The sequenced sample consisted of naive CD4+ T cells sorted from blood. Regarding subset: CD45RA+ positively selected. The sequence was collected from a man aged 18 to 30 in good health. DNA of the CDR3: TGTGCCAGCAGCTTACGGCAGGACCTAGGCGCTGAAGCTTTCTTT. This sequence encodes CASSLRQDLGAEAFF.